The 19 T cell receptor beta chains listed next were all sequenced from one sample in a study of naive and memory T cell subsets. An equimolar mix of two oligonucleotides served as the beta constant-region primer for TRBC1 and TRBC2. MiXCR, applied by TCRdb to the UMI-ligation and nested PCR reads, yields one record per CDR3 protein. The data show 150,000 or so distinct CDR3 sequences, with about 15% seen just once and about 0.14% held by the top ten. Sample: naive CD4+ T cells from blood. The receptor set was obtained from a human donor in good health.

The V call is TRBV6-5, the J call TRBJ2-1; no clear D gene. CDR1 MNHEY and CDR2 SVGAGI come from the germline V gene. V was trimmed by 2 bases and J by 6 bases, leaving 8 bases between them. The CDR3 length is 13 residues. The CDR3 DNA sequence: TGTGCCAGCAGTTACGCCCTTCTCAATGAGCAGTTCTTC. Amino acids: CASSYALLNEQFF.

The chain employs TRBV7-2 and TRBJ2-7; D is uncertain. V lost 4 bases and J 2 bases, leaving 9 bases between the germline ends. The CDR3 totals 13 residues. Looked up from germline, CDR1 is SGHTA and CDR2 is FQGNSA. CDR3 in amino acids: CASSSTPTYEQYF. Here the CDR3 DNA reads TGTGCCAGCAGCTCCACACCAACCTACGAGCAGTACTTC.

This clonotype turned up a few times. The chain combines TRBV9 with TRBJ1-1; TRBD1 is a possible D gene (6 bases). Germline V gene sequence: CDR1 SGDLS, CDR2 YYNGEE. The CDR3 is 15 residues long. V was cut by 0 bases and J by 3 bases, with 12 bases left in between. The CDR3 coding sequence is TGTGCCAGCAGCGTAGAGGCCAGGGGAGACACTGAAGCTTTCTTT. Protein: CASSVEARGDTEAFF.

CDR3 protein: CASSGGQGRREQYF. CDR3 DNA sequence: TGTGCCAGCAGCGGGGGACAGGGGAGGAGGGAGCAGTACTTC. The J gene is TRBJ2-7, the V gene TRBV5-6, with TRBD1 identical over 10 bases. Germline values: CDR1 SGHDT, CDR2 YYEEEE. The CDR3 runs 14 residues. V shed 4 bases and J 7 bases; nucleotides not matched to a gene: 8.

A single count supports this clonotype. The rearrangement links TRBV19 to TRBJ1-4; no clear D gene. This CDR3 contains 15 residues. V shed 7 bases and J shed 3 bases, with 15 bases lying between them. Per germline, CDR1 LNHDA and CDR2 SQIVND (reference sequence). The CDR3, as DNA: TGTGCCAGTACCGGTTTGGCAGAAGCTAATGAAAAACTGTTTTTT. Its translation: CASTGLAEANEKLFF.

This chain joins TRBV20-1 and TRBJ2-5; D gene uncertain. Germline values: CDR1 DFQATT, CDR2 SNEGSKA (reference sequence). The CDR3 loop spans 12 amino acids. V was trimmed by 4 bases and J by 4 bases, leaving 10 bases between them. CDR3 region: CSAMDQPETQYF. The CDR3 nucleotides read TGCAGTGCTATGGACCAGCCAGAGACCCAGTACTTC.

The genes are TRBV6-2 or TRBV6-3 and TRBJ1-3, with 8 bases aligning to TRBD1. V lost 7 bases to trimming and J lost 0 bases; unmatched junction nucleotides: 8. The germline gives CDR1 MNHEY, CDR2 SVGEGT. CDR3 length equals 16 residues. The CDR3 nucleotides read TGTGCCAGCACCTCCTGGACAGGGAGCTCTGGAAACACCATATATTTT. This translates into CASTSWTGSSGNTIYF.

This clonotype was detected only a few times. The V call is TRBV7-2, the J call TRBJ1-6; tentative D call: TRBD1 (5 bases). The germline CDR1 and CDR2 sequences are SGHTA and FQGNSA. CDR3 length: 15 residues. V lost 5 bases to trimming and J lost 6 bases, with 14 bases between them. CDR3 DNA: TGTGCCAGCAGCCTTAGGGGATTGGGTAATTCACCCCTCCACTTT. Its protein product is CASSLRGLGNSPLHF.

The chain links TRBV6-4 to TRBJ2-2; D gene unclear. Germline V gene lookup returns CDR1 MRHNA and CDR2 SNTAGT. Trimming removed 1 base from V and 1 base from J, with 16 bases in between. The CDR3 consists of 18 residues. The CDR3 DNA follows: TGTGCCAGCAGTGACTACCCCCGAGCGTACGGGAACACCGGGGAGCTGTTTTTT. This codes for CASSDYPRAYGNTGELFF.

The chain joins TRBV2 to TRBJ2-7; 7 bases fit TRBD2. The CDR3 is 16 amino acids. J gave up 5 bases and V 7 bases, and 17 bases lay outside the gene matches. Germline CDR1 reads SNHLY; CDR2 reads FYNNEI. This CDR3 reads CASIGGTWGYNDEQYF. The DNA for the CDR3 is TGTGCCAGCATCGGGGGGACGTGGGGTTACAACGACGAGCAGTACTTC.

This clonotype was counted a few times. This chain uses TRBV7-2 with TRBJ1-6, with TRBD1 as a possible D gene (5 bases). Germline V gene sequence: CDR1 SGHTA, CDR2 FQGNSA. The CDR3 is 15 residues long. V shed 5 bases and J shed 6 bases, with 14 bases lying between them. CDR3 residues: CASSTMGPINSPLHF. CDR3 nucleotides: TGTGCCAGCAGCACCATGGGACCGATTAATTCACCCCTCCACTTT.

The V and J genes are TRBV18 and TRBJ2-2; D possibly corresponds to TRBD2 (6 bases). Germline V gene lookup returns CDR1 KGHSH and CDR2 LQKENI. The V and J ends lost 5 bases and 6 bases respectively, with 22 bases between them. The CDR3 extends over 17 amino acids. CDR3 DNA: TGTGCCAGCTCAGGCGCGATACTTCGGGAGCGGCCCGGGGAGCTGTTTTTT. Protein sequence: CASSGAILRERPGELFF.

In its sample, this clonotype was seen a few times. The chain links TRBV3-1 to TRBJ2-1; D could derive from TRBD1 or TRBD2 (5 bases each). The CDR3 runs to 16 residues. Deletions cut 2 bases from V and 4 bases from J, with 15 bases between. Germline values: CDR1 LGHDT, CDR2 YNNKEL (reference sequence). As DNA, the CDR3 is TGTGCCAGCAGCCAATACCGGGGCCGATTATACAATGAGCAGTTCTTC. Translated: CASSQYRGRLYNEQFF.

The chain's CDR3 is CASSQGGVSSYEQYF. The CDR3 nucleotides read TGTGCCAGCAGCCAGGGCGGAGTTAGCTCCTACGAGCAGTACTTC. V usage is TRBV7-9 and J usage is TRBJ2-7, with TRBD1 as a possible D gene (5 bases). The CDR3 is 15 amino acids. The V gene's germline CDR1 is SEHNR and CDR2 FQNEAQ (reference sequence). Trimming removed 5 bases at V and 0 bases at J, with 14 bases between.

This clonotype was seen a handful of times. The chain couples TRBV7-2 to TRBJ1-6; the D is unclear. The ends were cut back, 1 base at V and 2 bases at J, with 6 bases in the middle. CDR3 length equals 15 residues. CDR1 SGHTA and CDR2 FQGNSA come from the germline V gene. CDR3 sequence (DNA): TGTGCCAGCAGCTTAGAGTTAACCTATAATTCACCCCTCCACTTT. Protein: CASSLELTYNSPLHF.

This clonotype was seen only a few times. The CDR3 DNA reads as TGTGCCAGCAGCGTAGCGCCAGACCGCAGCCGGATTAACACAGATACGCAGTATTTT. Its protein is CASSVAPDRSRINTDTQYF. The chain combines TRBV9 with TRBJ2-3; D is unresolved. The V end was cut by 0 bases, the J end by 2 bases, with 22 bases between. The CDR3 length is 19 residues. CDR1 is SGDLS, CDR2 YYNGEE, per germline.

The chain recombines TRBV7-2 with TRBJ2-7, with 9 bases identical to TRBD1. V trimming: 4 bases; J trimming: 5 bases; junction bases outside the gene matches: 6. Germline-derived CDR1 and CDR2 are SGHTA and FQGNSA. CDR3 size: 14 residues. CDR3 in amino acids: CASSSTGGWHEQYF. CDR3 DNA sequence: TGTGCCAGCAGCTCTACAGGGGGCTGGCACGAGCAGTACTTC.

The chain combines TRBV18 with TRBJ2-1; D gene unclear. The CDR3 extends over 16 amino acids. Trimming stripped 2 bases from V and 4 bases from J, with 15 bases between. Looked up from germline, CDR1 is KGHSH and CDR2 is LQKENI. CDR3 residues: CASSPNDQTAYNEQFF. In nucleotides, the CDR3 is TGTGCCAGCTCACCAAATGACCAAACAGCGTACAATGAGCAGTTCTTC. The whole variable domain, remainder taken from reference TRBV18 and TRBJ2-1, is NAGVMQNPRHLVRRRGQEARLRCSPMKGHSHVYWYRQLPEEGLKFMVYLQKENIIDESGMPKERFSAEFPKEGPSILRIQQVVRGDSAAYFCASSPNDQTAYNEQFFGPGTRLTVL.

The CDR3 DNA follows: TGTGCCAGCAGCCAAGACGGGTGGGGTTCTACGAGACCCTACGAGCAGTACTTC. Its protein is CASSQDGWGSTRPYEQYF. V and J are TRBV4-2 and TRBJ2-7; D remains ambiguous. CDR1 and CDR2 (germline): LGHNA, YNFKEQ. There are 18 residues in the CDR3. Trimming took off 0 bases at V and 2 bases at J, with 20 bases between the two ends.